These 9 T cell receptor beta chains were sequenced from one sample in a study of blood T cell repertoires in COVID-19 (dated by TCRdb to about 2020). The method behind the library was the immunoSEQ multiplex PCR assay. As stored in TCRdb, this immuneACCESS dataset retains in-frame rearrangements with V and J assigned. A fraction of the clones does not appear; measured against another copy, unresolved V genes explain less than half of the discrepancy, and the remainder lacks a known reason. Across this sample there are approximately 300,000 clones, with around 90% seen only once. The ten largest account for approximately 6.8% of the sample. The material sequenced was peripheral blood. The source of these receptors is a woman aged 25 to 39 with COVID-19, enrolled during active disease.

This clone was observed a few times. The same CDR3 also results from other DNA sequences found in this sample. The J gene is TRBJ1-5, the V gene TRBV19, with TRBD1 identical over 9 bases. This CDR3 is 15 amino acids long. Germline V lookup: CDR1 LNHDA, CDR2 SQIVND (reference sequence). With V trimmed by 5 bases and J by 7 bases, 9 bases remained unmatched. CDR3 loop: CASSPGQGVGQPQHF. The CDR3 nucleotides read TGTGCCAGTAGTCCGGGACAGGGAGTTGGGCAGCCCCAGCATTTT.

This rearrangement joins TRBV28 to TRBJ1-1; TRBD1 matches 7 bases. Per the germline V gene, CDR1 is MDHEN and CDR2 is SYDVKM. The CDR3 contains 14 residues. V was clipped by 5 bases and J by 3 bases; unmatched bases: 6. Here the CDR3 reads CASSTTGVDTEAFF. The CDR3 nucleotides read TGTGCCAGCAGTACTACAGGGGTCGACACTGAAGCTTTCTTT.

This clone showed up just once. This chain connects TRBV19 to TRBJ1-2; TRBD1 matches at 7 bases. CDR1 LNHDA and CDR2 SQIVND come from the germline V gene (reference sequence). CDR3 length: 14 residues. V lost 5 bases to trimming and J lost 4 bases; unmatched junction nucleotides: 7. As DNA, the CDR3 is TGTGCCAGTAGTCCCGACAGGGCCCCCTATGGCTACACCTTC. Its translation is CASSPDRAPYGYTF. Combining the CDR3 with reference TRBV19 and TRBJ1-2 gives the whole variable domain DGGITQSPKYLFRKEGQNVTLSCEQNLNHDAMYWYRQDPGQGLRLIYYSQIVNDFQKGDIAEGYSVSREKKESFPLTVTSAQKNPTAFYLCASSPDRAPYGYTFGSGTRLTVV.

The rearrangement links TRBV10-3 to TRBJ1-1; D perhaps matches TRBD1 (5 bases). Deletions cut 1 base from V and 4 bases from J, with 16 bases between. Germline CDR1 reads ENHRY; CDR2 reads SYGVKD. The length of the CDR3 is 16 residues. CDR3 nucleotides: TGTGCCATCAGTGAGTATGTCGGACATCCCTTCACTGAAGCTTTCTTT. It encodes CAISEYVGHPFTEAFF.

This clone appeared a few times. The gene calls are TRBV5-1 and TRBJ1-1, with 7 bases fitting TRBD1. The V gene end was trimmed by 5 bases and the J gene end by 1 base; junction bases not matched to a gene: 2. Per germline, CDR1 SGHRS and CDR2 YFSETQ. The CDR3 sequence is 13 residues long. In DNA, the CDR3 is TGCGCCAGCAGGGGACAGACGAACACTGAAGCTTTCTTT. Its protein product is CASRGQTNTEAFF.

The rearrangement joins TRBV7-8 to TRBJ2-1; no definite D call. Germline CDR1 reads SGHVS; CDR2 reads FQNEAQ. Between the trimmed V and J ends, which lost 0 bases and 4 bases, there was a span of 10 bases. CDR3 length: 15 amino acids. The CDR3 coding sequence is TGTGCCAGCAGCTTAGCCGTCGGTGGTTACAATGAGCAGTTCTTC. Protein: CASSLAVGGYNEQFF.

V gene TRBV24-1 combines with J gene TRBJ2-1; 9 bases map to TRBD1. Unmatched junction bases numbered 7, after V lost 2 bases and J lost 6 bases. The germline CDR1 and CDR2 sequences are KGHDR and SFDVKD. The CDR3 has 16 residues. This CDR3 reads CATSDSWTGESNEQFF. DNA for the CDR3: TGTGCCACCAGTGATTCCTGGACAGGGGAATCCAATGAGCAGTTCTTC.

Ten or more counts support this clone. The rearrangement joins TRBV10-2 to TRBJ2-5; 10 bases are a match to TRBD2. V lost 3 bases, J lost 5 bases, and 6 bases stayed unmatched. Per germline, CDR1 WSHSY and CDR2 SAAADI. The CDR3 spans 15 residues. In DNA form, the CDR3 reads TGCGCCAGCAGTGACCTACTAGCGGGAAGCGAGACCCAGTACTTC. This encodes CASSDLLAGSETQYF.

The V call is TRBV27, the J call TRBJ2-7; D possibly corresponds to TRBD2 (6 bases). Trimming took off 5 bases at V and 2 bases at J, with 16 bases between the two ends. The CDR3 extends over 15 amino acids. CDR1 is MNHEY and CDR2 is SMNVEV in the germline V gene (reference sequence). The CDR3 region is CASSISSGSTYEQYF. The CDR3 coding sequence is TGTGCCAGCAGTATTTCTTCCGGGAGTACCTACGAGCAGTACTTC.